The clone carrying this T cell receptor beta chain is labeled as medium-sized. The trim removed 5 bases at V and 1 base at J, leaving 5 bases unmatched. Looked up from germline, CDR1 is SGHTA and CDR2 is FQGNSA. The CDR3 loop spans 16 amino acids. Described time point: before trial treatment. All of the donors were given nivolumab, ipilimumab, aspirin, low-dose cyclophosphamide and low-dose radiotherapy as part of RACIN, a single-arm trial. This sample was included in a study of low-dose radiotherapy and immunotherapy resistance in tumors. TRAV- and TRBV-specific primers primed first-strand cDNA, covering alpha and beta chains. A roughly 19-cycle PCR with a constant-region primer and V-primer adapter amplified TCRs. Amplification of the isolated mRNA used in vitro transcription. One entry per CDR3 protein results from TCRdb running MiXCR on the reads. The repertoire consists of about 39,000 distinct CDR3 sequences, with 25% to 40% occurring once and the leading ten covering roughly 3.5%.

The chain combines TRBV7-2 with TRBJ1-5; 10 bases match TRBD1. The sequencing used PBMCs, collected before treatment. The TCR comes from a male donor with gallbladder cancer. The CDR3 loop reads CASSIPGQGSNQPQHF. The DNA for the CDR3 is TGTGCCAGCAGCATACCGGGACAGGGGAGCAATCAGCCCCAGCATTTT.